This T cell receptor beta chain came from a study of cytomegalovirus exposure and HLA in healthy donors. J gave up 4 bases and V 3 bases, and 3 bases lay outside the gene matches. Germline lookup yields CDR1 SGHRS and CDR2 YFSETQ. This CDR3 comprises 14 residues. About this clone itself: This sample includes further DNA sequences coding for the same CDR3.

60 Vbeta and 13 Jbeta primers were used in PCR. The table came from immunoSEQ multiplex PCR; TCRdb's copy has only in-frame clones and leaves some out. The sample includes 120,000 or so clones, 72% of them seen just once. The sequencing sample was made of PBMCs. This chain links TRBV5-1 with TRBJ1-3, with 8 bases identical to TRBD1. The clonotype was recovered from a man aged 30 to 39 in good health and CMV-seronegative. The CDR3 DNA sequence: TGCGCCAGCAGCTCGGGACAGGAGGGAAACACCATATATTTT. It yields the protein CASSSGQEGNTIYF.